Included here is one T cell receptor (beta chain) sequence, with context. What it binds is not known. This sample also contains other DNA sequences that code for the same CDR3. Vbeta (60) and Jbeta (13) primers were used in the PCR. Generated by immunoSEQ multiplex PCR, the TCRdb table keeps only in-frame clones and is missing some. The data contain 90,000 or so clones, around 70% of them singletons. Unmatched junction bases numbered 0, after V lost 6 bases and J lost 1 base. CDR3 length: 14 amino acids. Germline V gene lookup returns CDR1 MDHEN and CDR2 SYDVKM. The data stem from a study of cytomegalovirus exposure and HLA in healthy donors. Notes on the study in general: The authors listed over 150 TCR beta chains as cytomegalovirus-associated. By HLA locus, TCR association rates varied in a later analysis, with DRB1 showing the most and HLA-C the fewest. Rare sequences made up most TCRs, while some public TCRs were found in many donors.

The V call is TRBV28, the J call TRBJ2-6, with 7 bases that match TRBD1. This clonotype was sampled from a man over 45 in good health and CMV-seronegative. Input material: PBMCs. DNA for the CDR3: TGTGCCAGCAGCAGGGGGTCTGGGGCCAACGTCCTGACTTTC. Protein: CASSRGSGANVLTF.